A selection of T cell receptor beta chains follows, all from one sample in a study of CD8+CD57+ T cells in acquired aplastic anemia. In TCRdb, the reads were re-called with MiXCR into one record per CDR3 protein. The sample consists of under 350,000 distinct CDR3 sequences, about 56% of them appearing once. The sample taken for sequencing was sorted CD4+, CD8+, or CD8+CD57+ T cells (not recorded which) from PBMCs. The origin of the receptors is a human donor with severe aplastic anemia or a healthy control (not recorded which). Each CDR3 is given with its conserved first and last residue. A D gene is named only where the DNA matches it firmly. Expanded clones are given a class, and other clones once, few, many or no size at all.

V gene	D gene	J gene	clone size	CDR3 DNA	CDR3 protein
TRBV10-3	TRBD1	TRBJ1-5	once	TGTGCCATCAGTGGGACAGGACTAGACAATCAGCCCCAGCATTTT	CAISGTGLDNQPQHF
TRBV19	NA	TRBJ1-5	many	TGTGCCAGTAGCCAAGGGAGGTCTAGCAATCAGCCCCAGCATTTT	CASSQGRSSNQPQHF
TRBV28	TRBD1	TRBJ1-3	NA	TGTGCCAGCGTCTCAGGGGGTTCTGGAAACACCATATATTTT	CASVSGGSGNTIYF
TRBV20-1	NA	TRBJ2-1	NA	TGCAGTGCCCCATCCTACAATGAGCAGTTCTTC	CSAPSYNEQFF
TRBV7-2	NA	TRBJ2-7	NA	TGTGCCAGCAGCTTAAGGCAGGGGGAGCAGTACTTC	CASSLRQGEQYF
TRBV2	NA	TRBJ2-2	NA	TGTGCCAGCAGTGGTGGGGGAGGCCCCACCGGGGAGCTGTTTTTT	CASSGGGGPTGELFF
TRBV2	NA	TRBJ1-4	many	TGTGCCAGCAGTACCGGGCCCACAGCGGGGAAACTGTTTTTT	CASSTGPTAGKLFF
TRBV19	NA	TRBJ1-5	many	TGTGCCAGTAGCAAAAACAGGGTTTTCGATCAGCCCCAGCATTTT	CASSKNRVFDQPQHF
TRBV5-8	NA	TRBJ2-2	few	TGTGCCAGCAGCTTGGCCCCGATGCGGGAGCTGTTTTTT	CASSLAPMRELFF
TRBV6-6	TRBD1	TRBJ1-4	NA	TGTGCCAGCACCGAGAGACAGGGTTTCCCCACTGAAAAACTGTTTTTT	CASTERQGFPTEKLFF
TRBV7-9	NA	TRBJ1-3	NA	TGTGGGAGCAGCCCCGTCCGTTCTGGAAACACCATATATTTT	CGSSPVRSGNTIYF
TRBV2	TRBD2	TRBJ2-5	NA	TGTGCCAGCAGTTTCCAGGGAGGGATAGGGACCCAGTACTTC	CASSFQGGIGTQYF
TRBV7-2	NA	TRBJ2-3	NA	TGTGCCAGCAGCCCCCGACTAGGGGGTACGCAGTATTTT	CASSPRLGGTQYF
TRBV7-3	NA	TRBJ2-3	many	TGTGCCAGCAGGGCTAGTGGGGGTACGCAGTATTTT	CASRASGGTQYF
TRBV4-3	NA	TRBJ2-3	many	TGCGCCAGCAGCCAATTGGGGTCACCAGATACGCAGTATTTT	CASSQLGSPDTQYF
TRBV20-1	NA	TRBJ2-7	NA	TGCAGTTCTCCAGGGGTATTGTACGAGCAGTACTTC	CSSPGVLYEQYF
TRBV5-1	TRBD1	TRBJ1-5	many	TGCGCCAGCAGCCCTAGGTGGGACAGGGGACATCTGAATAGCAATCAGCCCCAGCATTTT	CASSPRWDRGHLNSNQPQHF
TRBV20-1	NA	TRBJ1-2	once	TGCAGTGCAGGGGCCGGGCGAGGGGGCTATGGCTACACCTTC	CSAGAGRGGYGYTF
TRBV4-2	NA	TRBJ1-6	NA	TGTGCCAGCAGCTTGGAGGGTGCAACCCCCCACTTT	CASSLEGATPHF
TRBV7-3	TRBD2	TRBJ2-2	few	TGTGCCAGCAGCTTAGGGAGGGCCTACACCGGGGAGCTGTTTTTT	CASSLGRAYTGELFF
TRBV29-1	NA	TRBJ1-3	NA	TGCAGCGTTATAGGTTCTGGAAACACCATATATTTT	CSVIGSGNTIYF
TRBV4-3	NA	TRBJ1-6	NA	TGCGCCAGCAGCCAATATACAGGGAATTCACCCCTCCACTTT	CASSQYTGNSPLHF
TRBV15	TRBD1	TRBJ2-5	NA	TGTGCCACCAGCGGCTACCGGGACAGCTTACAAGAGACCCAGTACTTC	CATSGYRDSLQETQYF
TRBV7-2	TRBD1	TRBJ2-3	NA	TGTGCCAGCAGCTTCACCGGGACAGGCCTGAACACTGATACGCAGTATTTT	CASSFTGTGLNTDTQYF
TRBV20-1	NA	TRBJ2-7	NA	TGCAGTGCTAGGAGGCTGGAGGTCCCCTACGAGCAGTACTTC	CSARRLEVPYEQYF
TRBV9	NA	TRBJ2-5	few	TGTGCCAGCAGCCCGTCCGGGTGGGAGACCCAGTACTTC	CASSPSGWETQYF
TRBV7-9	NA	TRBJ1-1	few	TGTGCCAGCAGCTTAATATATTCAGGGAACACTGAAGCTTTCTTT	CASSLIYSGNTEAFF
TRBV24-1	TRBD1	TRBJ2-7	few	TGTGCCACCAGCAAACCGTCAGGGGGTGGGTCGTACGAGCAGTACTTC	CATSKPSGGGSYEQYF
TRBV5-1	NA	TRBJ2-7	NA	TGCGCCAGCAGCTCCGTGGCGGGTAACGAGCAGTACTTC	CASSSVAGNEQYF
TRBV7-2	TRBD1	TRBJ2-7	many	TGTGCCAGCAGCTTAGGACAGGGTCCCCACCTCTACGAGCAGTACTTC	CASSLGQGPHLYEQYF
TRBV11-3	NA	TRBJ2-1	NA	TGTGCCAGCAGCTTGAAGGGTCCCTACAATGAGCAGTTCTTC	CASSLKGPYNEQFF
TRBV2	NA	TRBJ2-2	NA	TGTGCCAGCATTAGGCTCAGCCCGACCACCGGGGAGCTGTTTTTT	CASIRLSPTTGELFF
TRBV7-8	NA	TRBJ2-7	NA	TGTGCCAGCAGCTTTTCAGGGTTTGCGGCCTACGAGCAGTACTTC	CASSFSGFAAYEQYF
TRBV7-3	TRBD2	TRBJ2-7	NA	TGTGCCAGCAGCTTACTAGCGGGGGGCTACGAGCAGTACTTC	CASSLLAGGYEQYF
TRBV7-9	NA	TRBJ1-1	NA	TGTGCCAGCAGCTTAGCCGCCTCGTTCACTGAAGCTTTCTTT	CASSLAASFTEAFF
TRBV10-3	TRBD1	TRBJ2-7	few	TGTGCCATCAGTGACCCTATGGGACAGGGGGCTGACGAGCAGTACTTC	CAISDPMGQGADEQYF
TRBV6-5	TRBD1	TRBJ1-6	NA	TGTGCCAGCAGAGCGGACAGGGGTTCACCCCTCCACTTT	CASRADRGSPLHF
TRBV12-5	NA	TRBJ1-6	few	TGTGCTAGTGGTTTCCCGTCAACTGCGGTCTATGATTCACCCCTCCACTTT	CASGFPSTAVYDSPLHF
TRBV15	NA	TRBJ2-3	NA	TGTGCCACCAGCAGAGGGACGGAAAGCACAGATACGCAGTATTTT	CATSRGTESTDTQYF
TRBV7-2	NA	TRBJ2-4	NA	TGTGCCAGCAGCTTAGTACTAGGGGGAGACATTCAGTACTTC	CASSLVLGGDIQYF
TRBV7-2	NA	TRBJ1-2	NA	TGTGCCAGCGCCACAGAGGGCCACAGAACTTATGGCTACACCTTC	CASATEGHRTYGYTF
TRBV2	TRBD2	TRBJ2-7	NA	TGTGCCAGCGGGAGGGAGGGATCCTACGAGCAGTACTTC	CASGREGSYEQYF
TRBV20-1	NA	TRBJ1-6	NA	TGCAGTGCTAGGGATGGGGGGTCACCCCTCCACTTT	CSARDGGSPLHF
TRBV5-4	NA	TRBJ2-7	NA	TGTGCCAGCAGCCAAAGGGGACGGTACTACGAGCAGTACTTC	CASSQRGRYYEQYF
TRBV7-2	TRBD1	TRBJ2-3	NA	TGTGCCAGCAGCTTAGCCGGGACAGGTAGCACAGATACGCAGTATTTT	CASSLAGTGSTDTQYF
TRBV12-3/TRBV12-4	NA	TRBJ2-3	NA	TGTGCCAGCAGTCGCACAGGGAGGACAGATACGCAGTATTTT	CASSRTGRTDTQYF
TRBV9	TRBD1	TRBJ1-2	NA	TGTGCCAGCAGGGCGCAGGGGGCGTTCTACACCTTC	CASRAQGAFYTF
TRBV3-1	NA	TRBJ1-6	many	TGTGCCAGCAGCCAAAGGGATTCACCCCTCCACTTT	CASSQRDSPLHF
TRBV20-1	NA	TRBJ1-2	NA	TGCAGTGCTATGGTCCCAAATGGCTACACCTTC	CSAMVPNGYTF
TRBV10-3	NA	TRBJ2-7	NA	TGTGCCATCAGCGGGAGTCAGGGGATAACCTCCTGCGAGCAGTACTTC	CAISGSQGITSCEQYF
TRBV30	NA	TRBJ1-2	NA	TGTGCCTGGATAGGGGGGATTTATGGCTACACCTTC	CAWIGGIYGYTF